The 25 T cell receptor beta chains listed next were all sequenced from one sample in a study of immune heterogeneity within non-small cell lung tumors. Template material for each sample was 550 to 650 ng of bulk tumor genomic DNA. Surgical sampling yielded several biopsies per primary tumor (spaced far apart). Curative surgical treatment was performed in patients who had newly diagnosed, untreated non-small cell lung cancer. Multiplex PCR was performed with 32 V and 13 J primers, and it amplified TCR beta CDR3. TCRdb fed the multiplex PCR reads into MiXCR, producing one record per CDR3 protein. The sample yields some 11,000 distinct CDR3 sequences, almost 30% seen once. Sequenced input: lung tumor tissue. The receptors derive from a woman in her forties or fifties with non-small cell lung cancer.

This clonotype came up many times. The chain employs TRBV5-1 and TRBJ2-4; 7 positions match TRBD1. There are 15 residues in the CDR3. Germline V gives CDR1 SGHRS, CDR2 YFSETQ. Trimming removed 3 bases from V and 5 bases from J; junction bases left unmatched: 8. The CDR3 region has the DNA TGCGCCAGCAGCTCGACAGGGCTAAAAGAAAACATTCAGTACTTC. Encoded protein: CASSSTGLKENIQYF. Looking up the rest from reference TRBV5-1 and TRBJ2-4 gives the full variable domain: KAGVTQTPRYLIKTRGQQVTLSCSPISGHRSVSWYQQTPGQGLQFLFEYFSETQRNKGNFPGRFSGRQFSNSRSEMNVSTLELGDSALYLCASSSTGLKENIQYFGAGTRLSVL.

The V and J genes are TRBV18 and TRBJ2-5, with D unresolved. Germline CDR1 and CDR2: KGHSH and LQKENI. The CDR3 length is 12 residues. V was shortened by 1 base and J by 5 bases, with 5 bases between the two germline ends. The DNA for the CDR3 is TGTGCCAGCTCACCACTTAAGGAGACCCAGTACTTC. It yields the protein CASSPLKETQYF. Based on the CDR3 plus reference TRBV18 and TRBJ2-5, the full variable domain is NAGVMQNPRHLVRRRGQEARLRCSPMKGHSHVYWYRQLPEEGLKFMVYLQKENIIDESGMPKERFSAEFPKEGPSILRIQQVVRGDSAAYFCASSPLKETQYFGPGTRLLVL.

A single count supports this clonotype. This sequence may be a read error, since a much larger clone differs from it by one base. The chain couples TRBV10-2 to TRBJ2-2, with D possibly TRBD2 on 6 matching bases. CDR3 size: 17 residues. The V gene's germline CDR1 is WSHSY and CDR2 SAAADI. Trimming removed 0 bases from V and 6 bases from J, with 17 bases in between. CDR3 amino acids: CASSESPGLFASGELFF. The CDR3 region has the DNA TGCGCCAGCAGTGAGTCTCCGGGACTCTTTGCCTCCGGGGAGCTGTTTTTT.

This clonotype was picked up a small number of times. This chain links TRBV6-2 or TRBV6-3 with TRBJ1-1, with 7 bases fitting TRBD1. After removal of 8 bases from V and 5 bases from J, the junction contained 8 bases not matched to a gene. Germline V gene data show CDR1 as MNHEY and CDR2 as SVGEGT. The CDR3 has 13 residues. CDR3 in amino acids: CASGRQGWTEAFF. Written as DNA, the CDR3 is TGTGCCAGCGGGCGACAGGGTTGGACTGAAGCTTTCTTT.

CDR3: CASSDYNYEQYF. CDR3 coding DNA: TGTGCCAGCAGTGACTACAACTACGAGCAGTACTTC. The V call is TRBV27, the J call TRBJ2-7; D might be TRBD2 (5 bases). The CDR3 spans 12 residues. The germline V gene encodes CDR1 MNHEY and CDR2 SMNVEV (reference sequence). V lost 5 bases to trimming and J lost 3 bases, with 8 bases between them.

This sequence joins TRBV3-1 and TRBJ2-3; 11 bases fit TRBD2. V shed 1 base and J 8 bases; nucleotides not matched to a gene: 8. Germline CDR1 reads LGHDT; CDR2 reads YNNKEL (reference sequence). The CDR3 length is 16 residues. Here the CDR3 DNA reads TGTGCCAGCAGCCAAGGGATAGCGGGAGGGCCCGTTACGCAGTATTTT. This encodes CASSQGIAGGPVTQYF.

This chain links TRBV5-5 with TRBJ1-1, with D unresolved. Germline CDR1 and CDR2: SGHKS and YYEKEE (reference sequence). This CDR3 region has 15 residues. V lost 2 bases and J 5 bases, leaving 16 bases between the germline ends. The CDR3 loop reads CASSFLDGSGTEAFF. The CDR3 bases are TGTGCCAGCAGCTTCCTCGACGGGTCGGGTACTGAAGCTTTCTTT.

Worth noting for this clonotype: The conserved phenylalanine or tryptophan is not found at the CDR3 terminus, so this likely reflects a read error. Because the CDR3's place on the DNA is in doubt, the DNA is left out and the CDR3 is given as listed by TCRdb. This rearrangement joins TRBV7-2 to TRBJ2-3; TRBD2 is taken as the D call from the table, unchecked against the DNA. 15 amino acids form the CDR3, both terminal residues included. Germline loops: CDR1 SGHTA, CDR2 FQGNSA. The CDR3 sequence is CASSSLETYEQYFGP.

This clonotype was counted ten times or more. V and J are TRBV15 and TRBJ1-6; D is unclear. Per the germline V gene, CDR1 is LNHNV and CDR2 is YYDKDF (reference sequence). Trimming took off 3 bases at V and 5 bases at J, with 14 bases between the two ends. This CDR3 spans 16 amino acids. The CDR3, as DNA: TGTGCCACCAGCAGTGCTGCATTCTGGAATAATTCACCCCTCCACTTT. It is translated as CATSSAAFWNNSPLHF. The full variable domain, rest sourced from reference TRBV15 and TRBJ1-6, is DAMVIQNPRYQVTQFGKPVTLSCSQTLNHNVMYWYQQKSSQAPKLLFHYYDKDFNNEADTPDNFQSRRPNTSFCFLDIRSPGLGDTAMYLCATSSAAFWNNSPLHFGNGTRLTVT.

Of note for this clonotype: Since a much larger clone is just one base distant, this may be a read error. V usage is TRBV7-9 and J usage is TRBJ1-4, with D unresolved. Germline CDR1 is SEHNR and CDR2 is FQNEAQ (reference sequence). The CDR3 contains 17 residues. V lost 5 bases to trimming and J lost 4 bases, with 20 bases between them. The CDR3 is CASSPETPGIDNEKLFF. DNA for the CDR3: TGTGCCAGCAGCCCCGAGACACCGGGGATTGATAATGAAAAACTGTTTTTT.

In its sample, this clonotype is medium-sized. This chain connects TRBV30 to TRBJ2-1; the D is unclear. CDR3 length: 11 amino acids. Germline CDR1 reads GTSNPN; CDR2 reads SVGIG (reference sequence). The V gene lost 0 bases and the J gene lost 8 bases, with 5 bases spanning the gap. The CDR3 coding sequence is TGTGCCTGGAGTGTAAATTATGAGCAGTTCTTC. It yields the protein CAWSVNYEQFF.

This chain links TRBV2 with TRBJ2-7, with 9 positions matching TRBD2. From germline, CDR1 is SNHLY and CDR2 FYNNEI. CDR3 length: 14 residues. Trimming cost V 6 bases and J 5 bases; bases outside gene matches: 8. CDR3 residues: CASREREDRDEQYF. CDR3 coding DNA: TGTGCCAGCAGAGAGCGGGAGGATCGAGACGAGCAGTACTTC.

This clonotype is judged medium-sized. The CDR3 loop reads CSARDTETGELFF. DNA of the CDR3: TGCAGTGCTAGAGATACGGAGACCGGGGAGCTGTTTTTT. This rearrangement joins TRBV20-1 to TRBJ2-2, with D uncertain. CDR1 is DFQATT, CDR2 SNEGSKA, per germline (reference sequence). V lost 0 bases to trimming and J lost 5 bases, with 7 bases between them. The CDR3 runs to 13 residues.

This clonotype came up many times. This sequence joins TRBV28 and TRBJ2-5; no firm D call. The CDR3 has 12 amino acids. The V and J ends lost 5 bases and 6 bases respectively, with 10 bases between them. Per germline, CDR1 MDHEN and CDR2 SYDVKM. This CDR3 reads CASSRLWKTQYF. CDR3 DNA: TGTGCCAGCAGTCGACTGTGGAAGACCCAGTACTTC.

This chain links TRBV3-1 with TRBJ2-1; D gene uncertain. The V end was cut by 2 bases, the J end by 13 bases, with 9 bases between. Per germline, CDR1 LGHDT and CDR2 YNNKEL (reference sequence). The CDR3 covers 11 residues. CDR3 coding DNA: TGTGCCAGCAGCCAAAGTGAGGACCAGTTCTTC. Its translation is CASSQSEDQFF.

As concerns this clonotype: Being one base from a much bigger clone, this may be a read error. The CDR3: CATSIARGYYEQYF. The DNA for the CDR3 is TGTGCCACCAGCATTGCCAGGGGGTACTACGAGCAGTACTTC. The rearrangement uses TRBV15 and TRBJ2-7; 7 nucleotides match TRBD1. Germline CDR1 and CDR2: LNHNV and YYDKDF (reference sequence). V shed 4 bases, J shed 3 bases, and the junction held 6 bases outside the gene matches. There are 14 residues in the CDR3. Together with reference TRBV15 and TRBJ2-7, the CDR3 gives the full variable domain: DAMVIQNPRYQVTQFGKPVTLSCSQTLNHNVMYWYQQKSSQAPKLLFHYYDKDFNNEADTPDNFQSRRPNTSFCFLDIRSPGLGDTAMYLCATSIARGYYEQYFGPGTRLTVT.

Worth noting for this clonotype: A read error may produce the germline difference seen at one junction end. The genes are TRBV5-1 and TRBJ2-3; D uncertain. The CDR3 is made up of 11 amino acids. CDR1 SGHRS and CDR2 YFSETQ come from the germline V gene. Here the CDR3 DNA reads TGCGCCAGCACATCCACATATACGCAGTATTTT. Translation: CASTSTYTQYF. Together with reference TRBV5-1 and TRBJ2-3, the CDR3 gives the full variable domain: KAGVTQTPRYLIKTRGQQVTLSCSPISGHRSVSWYQQTPGQGLQFLFEYFSETQRNKGNFPGRFSGRQFSNSRSEMNVSTLELGDSALYLCASTSTYTQYFGPGTRLTVL.

In its sample, this clonotype ranks as medium-sized (0.01 to 0.1%). The V and J genes are TRBV29-1 and TRBJ2-7, with TRBD1 matching over 10 bases. V gave up 5 bases and J gave up 3 bases; unmatched junction bases: 10. Germline CDR1 SQVTM, CDR2 ANQGSEA. The length of the CDR3 is 15 residues. CDR3 sequence (DNA): TGCAGCGTTTCACGTGGGACAGGGGCAAACTACGAGCAGTACTTC. Its protein is CSVSRGTGANYEQYF.

V is TRBV20-1 and J is TRBJ2-7, with a weak D call TRBD2 (6 bases). CDR1 DFQATT and CDR2 SNEGSKA come from the germline V gene (reference sequence). The CDR3 totals 15 residues. Trimming pared 3 bases from V and 1 base from J, leaving 16 bases between. The CDR3 is CSASYPGSGSYEQYF. As DNA, the CDR3 is TGCAGTGCTAGTTACCCCGGGAGCGGGTCCTACGAGCAGTACTTC.

This clonotype was detected many times. The gene calls are TRBV27 and TRBJ2-7; D ambiguous. Trimming took 5 bases from V and 3 from J, leaving 8 bases between them. In germline, CDR1 is MNHEY, CDR2 SMNVEV (reference sequence). The CDR3 extends over 12 amino acids. CDR3 in amino acids: CASSGQDYEQYF. CDR3 sequence (DNA): TGTGCCAGCAGTGGTCAGGACTACGAGCAGTACTTC.

This clonotype was seen a few times. A much more abundant neighbour one base away suggests this may be a read error. The genes are TRBV5-1 and TRBJ2-2, with 7 bases fitting TRBD2. The CDR3 length is 15 residues. J lost 5 bases, V lost 4 bases, and 8 bases had no gene match. Germline V CDR1 and CDR2: SGHRS, YFSETQ. CDR3: CASSPSGIGTGELFF. The CDR3 DNA reads as TGCGCCAGCAGCCCGAGCGGGATTGGGACCGGGGAGCTGTTTTTT.

V and J are TRBV20-1 and TRBJ2-1; either TRBD1 or TRBD2 may fit D (5 bases each). The V gene lost 0 bases and the J gene lost 5 bases, with 14 bases spanning the gap. Germline V gene data show CDR1 as DFQATT and CDR2 as SNEGSKA (reference sequence). This CDR3 is 15 amino acids long. This CDR3 reads CSARDLGQGDNEQFF. The DNA for the CDR3 is TGCAGTGCTAGAGACCTCGGGCAGGGAGACAATGAGCAGTTCTTC.

The CDR3 loop is CATSPPSSGGISYEQFF. CDR3 coding DNA: TGTGCCACCAGCCCCCCGTCCTCGGGGGGCATTTCTTATGAGCAGTTCTTC. V is TRBV15 and J is TRBJ2-1; TRBD2 might be the D (7 bases). The V and J ends lost 5 bases and 8 bases respectively, with 25 bases between them. CDR1 is LNHNV and CDR2 is YYDKDF in the germline V gene (reference sequence). The CDR3 runs to 17 residues. Drawing the rest from reference TRBV15 and TRBJ2-1, the complete variable domain is DAMVIQNPRYQVTQFGKPVTLSCSQTLNHNVMYWYQQKSSQAPKLLFHYYDKDFNNEADTPDNFQSRRPNTSFCFLDIRSPGLGDTAMYLCATSPPSSGGISYEQFFGPGTRLTVL.

As regards this clonotype: This may be a read error: a much more frequent sequence differs by one nucleotide. The chain carries TRBV7-9 and TRBJ2-3; D ambiguous. From germline, CDR1 is SEHNR and CDR2 FQNEAQ (reference sequence). Trimming removed 7 bases at V and 0 bases at J, with 8 bases between. The length of the CDR3 is 13 residues. Written as DNA, the CDR3 is TGTGCCAGCAAGGCCCCTAGCACAGATACGCAGTATTTT. Its translation: CASKAPSTDTQYF.

This clonotype was seen only a few times. The genes are TRBV5-6 and TRBJ2-5; no definite D call. The CDR3 has 12 amino acids. Germline V CDR1 and CDR2: SGHDT, YYEEEE. V lost 0 bases and J lost 4, with 4 bases in between. In DNA form, the CDR3 reads TGTGCCAGCAGCTTGGGGGCAGAGACCCAGTACTTC. Translation gives CASSLGAETQYF.